Listed below are T cell receptor beta chains from one sample, sequenced in a study of HIV-infected patients and healthy controls. MiXCR, run by TCRdb on the 5' RACE reads, gives a single entry per CDR3 protein. The sample consists of roughly 18,000 distinct CDR3 sequences, approximately 9.5% of them appearing once. The sequencing sample was made of blood. These receptors came from an adult in good health. CDR3s include the opening cysteine and the closing phenylalanine or tryptophan. Fields, in order: clone size, V gene, D gene, J gene, CDR3 DNA, CDR3 protein. The D gene is left open where the match is weak. For some rows the clone size is stated as once, few or many, or as a class when expanded; others skip it.

abundance: many
v_gene: TRBV12-3/TRBV12-4
d_gene: -
j_gene: TRBJ2-5
CDR3nt: TGTGCCAGCAGTCTACCAACTAGTTCGGTAGTCGAGACCCAGTACTTC
CDR3aa: CASSLPTSSVVETQYF

abundance: many
v_gene: TRBV7-9
d_gene: -
j_gene: TRBJ1-4
CDR3nt: TGTGCCAGCAGCTTAGAGGTTAATGAAAAACTGTTTTTT
CDR3aa: CASSLEVNEKLFF

abundance: many
v_gene: TRBV19
d_gene: -
j_gene: TRBJ2-3
CDR3nt: TGTGCCAGTTCGGCCCTTGTGGGAAGCACAGATACGCAGTATTTT
CDR3aa: CASSALVGSTDTQYF

abundance: many
v_gene: TRBV9
d_gene: -
j_gene: TRBJ2-1
CDR3nt: TGTGCCAGCAGCGTAGGGGAAATGTATCCCTACAATGAGCAGTTCTTC
CDR3aa: CASSVGEMYPYNEQFF

abundance: many
v_gene: TRBV3-1
d_gene: -
j_gene: TRBJ2-3
CDR3nt: TGTGCCAGCAGCCAAGGAATAGATACGCAGTATTTT
CDR3aa: CASSQGIDTQYF

abundance: many
v_gene: TRBV6-1
d_gene: -
j_gene: TRBJ2-3
CDR3nt: TGTGCCAGCACAGATACGCAGTATTTT
CDR3aa: CASTDTQYF

abundance: -
v_gene: TRBV6-1
d_gene: -
j_gene: TRBJ2-7
CDR3nt: TGTGCCAGCAGCCCCGGCGGAAGCTCCTACGAGCAGTACTTC
CDR3aa: CASSPGGSSYEQYF

abundance: few
v_gene: TRBV14
d_gene: -
j_gene: TRBJ1-1
CDR3nt: TGTGCCAGCAGCGCAAGTGGCTTTGTGAACACTGAAGCTTTCTTT
CDR3aa: CASSASGFVNTEAFF

abundance: many
v_gene: TRBV7-9
d_gene: -
j_gene: TRBJ2-5
CDR3nt: TGTGCCAGCAGCTTAGTCTCAGGGCAGGAGACCCAGTACTTC
CDR3aa: CASSLVSGQETQYF

abundance: medium-sized
v_gene: TRBV27
d_gene: -
j_gene: TRBJ2-7
CDR3nt: TGTGCCAGCCCTATGGGGAACGAGCAGTACTTC
CDR3aa: CASPMGNEQYF

abundance: many
v_gene: TRBV19
d_gene: TRBD2
j_gene: TRBJ2-1
CDR3nt: TGTGCCAGTACCACTGGCGGTAGCGGGAGGGCCTTCTCCAATGAGCAGTTCTTC
CDR3aa: CASTTGGSGRAFSNEQFF